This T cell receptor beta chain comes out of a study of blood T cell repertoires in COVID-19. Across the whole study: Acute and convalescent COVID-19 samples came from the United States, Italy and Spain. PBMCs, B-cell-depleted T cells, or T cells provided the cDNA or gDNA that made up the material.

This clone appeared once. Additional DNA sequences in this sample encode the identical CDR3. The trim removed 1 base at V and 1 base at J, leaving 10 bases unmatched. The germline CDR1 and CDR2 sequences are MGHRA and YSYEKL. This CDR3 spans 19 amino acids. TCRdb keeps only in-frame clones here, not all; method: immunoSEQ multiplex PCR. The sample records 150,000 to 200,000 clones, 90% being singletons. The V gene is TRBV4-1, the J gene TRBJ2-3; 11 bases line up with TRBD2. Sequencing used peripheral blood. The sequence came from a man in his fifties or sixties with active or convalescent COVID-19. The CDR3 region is CASSQVGTSGSVGTDTQYF. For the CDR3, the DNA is TGCGCCAGCAGCCAAGTTGGAACTAGCGGGAGTGTTGGCACAGATACGCAGTATTTT.